The entry that follows covers one T cell receptor (beta chain) sequence. What it binds is not known. Some 32,000 T cell genomes, or about 300 ng DNA, went into replicate PCRs of unsorted PBMC. Profiling relied on immunoSEQ multiplex PCR, and the TCRdb table lists in-frame clones only, not all of them. The table includes about 510,000 clones, 75% to 80% detected once. CDR3 size: 15 residues. Germline V gene lookup returns CDR1 MDHEN and CDR2 SYDVKM. Trimming removed 6 bases from V and 5 bases from J, with 19 bases in between. The sample comes from a study of shared clonotypes between healthy human individuals. Overall study findings and caveats: Researchers sampled only blood; tissue repertoires likely differ. Among donors, the sharing of clonotypes was expected to be influenced by sequencing depth.

Every donor was a Caucasian adult from Nashville, Tennessee. The sample taken for sequencing was PBMCs. The TCR was taken from a woman aged 40 to 50 in good health. Some clones in this sample may be carry-over from other donors' samples. The chain links TRBV28 to TRBJ1-2; no reliable D call. The CDR3 DNA follows: TGTGCCAGCAGCTCCTCTGTGGGCGCAGAATATGGCTACACCTTC. Translated, it gives CASSSSVGAEYGYTF.